The TCR beta chain described here comes from a study of control samples from healthy donors and cancer patients. CDR3 size: 16 residues. V lost 0 bases, J lost 3 bases, and 12 bases lay in between. CDR1 SGHNT and CDR2 YYREEE come from the germline V gene (reference sequence). Clones were sequenced by immunoSEQ multiplex PCR, and TCRdb holds only the in-frame ones, with some missing. The table lists roughly 120,000 clones, approximately 87% of them singletons. The receptor was isolated from an older woman with lung cancer. Sequenced: PBMCs. The V call is TRBV5-4, the J call TRBJ2-2, with D unclear. This CDR3 reads CASSLVGNGYTGELFF. CDR3 coding DNA: TGTGCCAGCAGCTTGGTGGGAAATGGGTACACCGGGGAGCTGTTTTTT.